A single sample is the source of the 19 T cell receptor beta chains below, sequenced in a study of neurological immune-mediated disorders. MiXCR, run by TCRdb on the 5' RACE reads, gives a single entry per CDR3 protein. The sample lists under 100,000 distinct CDR3 sequences, over 10% occurring once. Time point reported: longitudinal time-point 2. Sequenced input: PBMCs. The source is a female donor with HTLV-1-associated myelopathy (HAM/TSP).

This clonotype was counted at least ten times. This sequence joins TRBV15 and TRBJ2-6; 7 bases match TRBD1. Trimming removed 1 base from V and 0 bases from J; junction bases left unmatched: 9. Germline V lookup: CDR1 LNHNV, CDR2 YYDKDF (reference sequence). CDR3 length: 19 residues. DNA for the CDR3: TGTGCCACCAGCAGAGCGAGACAGGGCACCTACTCTGGGGCCAACGTCCTGACTTTC. It codes for CATSRARQGTYSGANVLTF.

This rearrangement joins TRBV5-1 to TRBJ1-2, with D tentatively TRBD1 (5 bases). CDR3 length: 15 amino acids. V was trimmed by 1 base and J by 5 bases, leaving 15 bases between them. CDR1 is SGHRS and CDR2 is YFSETQ in the germline V gene. The CDR3 bases are TGCGCCAGCAGCTTGTACGGGGAGGGACTTTATGGCTACACCTTC. Its protein product is CASSLYGEGLYGYTF.

This clonotype came up a few times. This chain uses TRBV29-1 with TRBJ2-7; 8 nucleotides align to TRBD1. J was trimmed by 1 base and V by 4 bases; bases with no gene match: 6. Germline V gene data show CDR1 as SQVTM and CDR2 as ANQGSEA. The CDR3 is 14 amino acids. As DNA, the CDR3 is TGCAGCGTTGCTCGAGACAGGGGTTCCTACGAGCAGTACTTC. This gives the protein CSVARDRGSYEQYF.

This clonotype has ten or more counts. V usage is TRBV27 and J usage is TRBJ2-7; TRBD2 matches 9 bases. The germline V gene has CDR1 MNHEY and CDR2 SMNVEV (reference sequence). V shed 2 bases and J 3 bases; nucleotides not matched to a gene: 5. The CDR3 consists of 15 residues. The CDR3 DNA reads as TGTGCCAGCAGTTTAAAAGCGGGGGGAAACTACGAGCAGTACTTC. Residues: CASSLKAGGNYEQYF.

This clonotype was seen ten or more times. The rearrangement joins TRBV5-1 to TRBJ2-2; TRBD2 matches at 9 bases. There are 17 residues in the CDR3. V trimming: 0 bases; J trimming: 3 bases; junction bases outside the gene matches: 6. Germline values: CDR1 SGHRS, CDR2 YFSETQ. The CDR3 DNA sequence: TGCGCCAGCAGCTTGGTGGCTAGCGGGGACTACACCGGGGAGCTGTTTTTT. Translated: CASSLVASGDYTGELFF.

The genes are TRBV6-5 and TRBJ2-7; D possibly corresponds to TRBD1 (6 bases). Germline values: CDR1 MNHEY, CDR2 SVGAGI. The V and J ends lost 2 bases and 3 bases respectively, with 11 bases between them. This CDR3 is built from 14 residues. CDR3 region: CASSYDQGGYEQYF. The CDR3 region has the DNA TGTGCCAGCAGTTACGACCAAGGGGGCTACGAGCAGTACTTC.

This clonotype has at least ten counts. The rearrangement links TRBV6-1 to TRBJ2-3, with D possibly being TRBD2 (5 bases). CDR1 is MNHNS, CDR2 SASEGT, per germline. The CDR3 covers 15 residues. The germline V and J ends were trimmed by 2 bases and 2 bases, with 11 bases remaining between them. The CDR3 is CASSERSAATDTQYF. CDR3 sequence (DNA): TGTGCCAGCAGTGAAAGGTCAGCGGCCACAGATACGCAGTATTTT.

This clonotype was found many times. The CDR3 region has the DNA TGTGCCATCGCGGGGGGCACAGATACGCAGTATTTT. Translation gives CAIAGGTDTQYF. This chain uses TRBV10-3 with TRBJ2-3, with 7 bases identical to TRBD2. V gave up 8 bases and J gave up 1 base; unmatched junction bases: 0. This CDR3 has 12 residues. In germline, CDR1 is ENHRY, CDR2 SYGVKD.

Ten or more counts support this clonotype. CDR3 sequence reads: CASSLDPGTVAEAFF. The DNA of the CDR3 is TGTGCCAGCAGCTTAGATCCAGGTACGGTCGCTGAAGCTTTCTTT. This rearrangement joins TRBV11-2 to TRBJ1-1; no reliable D call. Trimming pared 0 bases from V and 6 bases from J, leaving 14 bases between. Per the germline V gene, CDR1 is SGHAT and CDR2 is FQNNGV. CDR3 length: 15 amino acids.

This clonotype was seen at least ten times. This chain links TRBV11-3 with TRBJ2-1, with D hard to call. Germline V lookup: CDR1 SGHNT, CDR2 YENEEA. V was shortened by 3 bases and J by 1 base, with 10 bases between the two germline ends. This CDR3 has 15 residues. This CDR3 is CASSFEWSSYNEQFF. CDR3 coding DNA: TGTGCCAGCAGCTTTGAGTGGAGTTCCTACAATGAGCAGTTCTTC.

This clonotype was recorded many times. The chain joins TRBV6-5 to TRBJ2-5; tentative D call: TRBD2 (7 bases). V was trimmed by 5 bases and J by 7 bases, leaving 20 bases between them. CDR3 length: 15 amino acids. The germline gives CDR1 MNHEY, CDR2 SVGAGI. The CDR3: CASSPVWGGRGTQYF. CDR3 bases: TGTGCCAGCAGTCCCGTTTGGGGGGGGCGTGGGACCCAGTACTTC.

In this sample, this clonotype turned up many times. V is TRBV27 and J is TRBJ1-2; 12 nucleotides agree with TRBD1. The CDR3 extends over 21 amino acids. The V gene end was trimmed by 6 bases and the J gene end by 1 base; junction bases not matched to a gene: 21. Germline loops: CDR1 MNHEY, CDR2 SMNVEV (reference sequence). This CDR3 is CASRSPRTTGDRGLFNYGYTF. The CDR3 nucleotides are TGTGCCAGCAGATCGCCACGAACCACTGGGGACAGGGGGCTGTTTAACTATGGCTACACCTTC.

This clonotype was detected many times. The V and J genes are TRBV2 and TRBJ2-7; D gene unclear. Germline V gene sequence: CDR1 SNHLY, CDR2 FYNNEI. Trimming left V 6 bases short and J 5 bases short, with 11 bases between. There are 12 residues in the CDR3. The CDR3 protein is CASSTRGHEQYF. CDR3 sequence (DNA): TGTGCCAGCAGCACCCGCGGCCACGAGCAGTACTTC.

This clonotype appeared many times. Sequence at one end of the junction differs from germline and may be a read error. The rearrangement links TRBV3-1 to TRBJ1-6; tentatively, D is TRBD1 (5 bases). The CDR3 is 15 residues long. Germline CDR1 reads LGHDT; CDR2 reads YNNKEL (reference sequence). CDR3: CASSPRGSFNSPLHF. For the CDR3, the DNA is TGTGCCAGCAGCCCGAGGGGCTCCTTTAATTCACCCCTCCACTTT.

This clonotype has ten or more counts. The V and J genes are TRBV29-1 and TRBJ1-4, with a possible D match to TRBD1 (5 bases). The V gene's germline CDR1 is SQVTM and CDR2 ANQGSEA. The CDR3 loop spans 14 amino acids. Trimming removed 6 bases at V and 8 bases at J, with 19 bases between. CDR3 nucleotides: TGCAGCGTGCTACTAGGACATCTCGGGGAAAAACTGTTTTTT. This sequence encodes CSVLLGHLGEKLFF.

This clonotype has ten or more counts. V and J are TRBV27 and TRBJ1-2; TRBD1 aligns across 9 bases. Germline-derived CDR1 and CDR2 are MNHEY and SMNVEV (reference sequence). CDR3 length equals 14 residues. J lost 8 bases, V lost 4 bases, and 8 bases had no gene match. CDR3 bases: TGTGCCAGCAGTTATACGGGACAGGGACGAGGCTACACCTTC. Translated, it gives CASSYTGQGRGYTF.

This clonotype was detected many times. The V and J genes are TRBV18 and TRBJ2-3; possible D gene TRBD1, 5 bases. This CDR3 comprises 14 residues. V dropped 2 bases and J dropped 3 bases, with 9 bases sitting between them. Germline CDR1 KGHSH, CDR2 LQKENI. CDR3 protein: CASSPGAGTDTQYF. CDR3 DNA sequence: TGTGCCAGCTCACCAGGGGCTGGAACAGATACGCAGTATTTT.

This clonotype was detected a few times. The V gene is TRBV5-1, the J gene TRBJ2-5; D may match TRBD1 or TRBD2 (6 bases each). The CDR3 contains 14 residues. Germline CDR1 and CDR2: SGHRS and YFSETQ. V was trimmed by 1 base and J by 3 bases, leaving 10 bases between them. The CDR3 here is CASSLPGGKETQYF. The CDR3 DNA is TGCGCCAGCAGCTTGCCCGGGGGCAAAGAGACCCAGTACTTC.

This clonotype was picked up a small number of times. J is TRBJ2-4 and V is TRBV5-6; 12 nucleotides agree with TRBD2. CDR3 length equals 15 residues. V shed 3 bases and J 7 bases; nucleotides not matched to a gene: 5. Germline CDR1 and CDR2: SGHDT and YYEEEE. The CDR3 region is CASSSSGGASNIQYF. The DNA for the CDR3 is TGTGCCAGCAGCTCTAGCGGGGGGGCCTCGAACATTCAGTACTTC.